The 21 T cell receptor beta chains listed next were all sequenced from one sample in a study of Graves' ophthalmopathy and Graves' hyperthyroidism. RNA transcripts provided the template for amplifying TCR beta CDR3 regions. Following a first-round RT-PCR that used HTBI primers, a second-round multiplex PCR was carried out. TCRdb fed the multiplex PCR reads into MiXCR, producing one record per CDR3 protein. The data contain more than 1,000,000 distinct CDR3 sequences, roughly two fifths of them seen just once; the ten biggest clones take up 11%. The sequenced sample was peripheral blood or thyroid tissue (not recorded which). The receptors stem from an adult man with Graves' hyperthyroidism.

This clonotype was found many times. The chain is built from TRBV20-1 and TRBJ1-3, with D unresolved. Between the trimmed V and J ends, which lost 1 base and 0 bases, there was a span of 16 bases. This CDR3 is built from 17 residues. Looked up from germline, CDR1 is DFQATT and CDR2 is SNEGSKA (reference sequence). The CDR3 nucleotides are TGCAGTGCTAGAGTTCCCTTGGCCGTCGGCTCTGGAAACACCATATATTTT. Amino acid sequence: CSARVPLAVGSGNTIYF.

This clonotype was counted ten times or more. CDR3 residues: CASSFLLRPDSPLHF. CDR3 sequence (DNA): TGTGCCAGCAGTTTCCTCCTGCGTCCCGATTCACCCCTCCACTTT. The gene calls are TRBV12-3 or TRBV12-4 and TRBJ1-6; D gene ambiguous. V lost 3 bases and J 8 bases, leaving 14 bases between the germline ends. The CDR3 contains 15 residues.

This clonotype was counted ten times or more. The chain employs TRBV5-1 and TRBJ1-1; 7 nucleotides agree with TRBD1. Trimming at V came to 5 bases and at J to 1 base, leaving 5 bases not matched to a gene. Per germline, CDR1 SGHRS and CDR2 YFSETQ. The CDR3 totals 14 residues. The CDR3 loop is CASRPTGRNTEAFF. The CDR3 DNA sequence: TGCGCCAGCAGACCGACAGGGCGGAACACTGAAGCTTTCTTT.

This clonotype was detected once. The chain links TRBV18 to TRBJ1-2; D ambiguous. V lost 1 base and J 2 bases, leaving 14 bases between the germline ends. CDR3 length equals 16 residues. CDR1 is KGHSH and CDR2 is LQKENI in the germline V gene. CDR3 sequence reads: CASSPRSRVDNYGYTF. The DNA for the CDR3 is TGTGCCAGCTCACCACGGTCTCGGGTTGACAACTATGGCTACACCTTC. Based on the CDR3 plus reference TRBV18 and TRBJ1-2, the full variable domain is NAGVMQNPRHLVRRRGQEARLRCSPMKGHSHVYWYRQLPEEGLKFMVYLQKENIIDESGMPKERFSAEFPKEGPSILRIQQVVRGDSAAYFCASSPRSRVDNYGYTFGSGTRLTVV.

Comment on this clonotype: A much larger clone sits a single nucleotide away, making a read error possible. The chain couples TRBV7-9 to TRBJ2-7; D possibly matches TRBD1 or TRBD2 (5 bases each). The CDR3 is made up of 13 amino acids. CDR1 and CDR2 from the germline V gene are SEHNR and FQNEAQ (reference sequence). V was trimmed by 4 bases and J by 2 bases, leaving 9 bases between them. The CDR3 spells CASSSRDPYEQYF. The DNA of the CDR3 is TGTGCCAGCAGCTCCCGGGACCCCTACGAGCAGTACTTC.

CDR3 region: CSVEGGRITEAFF. DNA of the CDR3: TGCAGCGTTGAAGGGGGGCGGATCACTGAAGCTTTCTTT. The chain is built from TRBV29-1 and TRBJ1-1; D might be TRBD1 (6 bases). CDR3 length: 13 residues. Looked up from germline, CDR1 is SQVTM and CDR2 is ANQGSEA. V was shortened by 1 base and J by 4 bases, with 10 bases between the two germline ends.

The chain employs TRBV7-2 and TRBJ2-7; TRBD1 aligns across 12 bases. CDR3 size: 14 residues. The ends lost 4 bases at V and 6 bases at J; junction bases unmatched: 4. CDR1 and CDR2 from the germline V gene are SGHTA and FQGNSA. The CDR3 sequence is CASSYAGQGAEQYF. In DNA form, the CDR3 reads TGTGCCAGCAGCTATGCGGGACAGGGGGCCGAGCAGTACTTC.

This clonotype was counted once. The CDR3, as DNA: TGCAGTGCTAGTTCGTGGCAGGGGGTGAATGGCTACACCTTC. Translation: CSASSWQGVNGYTF. V and J are TRBV20-1 and TRBJ1-2; 7 nucleotides match TRBD1. The CDR3 is 14 residues long. J lost 6 bases, V lost 3 bases, and 10 bases had no gene match. Germline V gene sequence: CDR1 DFQATT, CDR2 SNEGSKA (reference sequence).

The rearrangement links TRBV5-1 to TRBJ2-2, with 9 positions matching TRBD1. V was pared by 1 base and J by 3 bases, with 4 bases of the junction left unmatched. CDR3 length: 16 residues. The germline V gene encodes CDR1 SGHRS and CDR2 YFSETQ. CDR3 coding DNA: TGCGCCAGCAGCTTGATTCGACAGGGGGACACCGGGGAGCTGTTTTTT. As protein: CASSLIRQGDTGELFF.

CDR3 sequence: CSASRREFYEQYF. CDR3 bases: TGCAGTGCTAGCCGCAGGGAATTCTACGAGCAGTACTTC. The chain links TRBV20-1 to TRBJ2-7; a possible D gene is TRBD1 (5 bases). The CDR3 runs to 13 residues. V shed 3 bases and J shed 3 bases, with 12 bases lying between them. CDR1 is DFQATT and CDR2 is SNEGSKA in the germline V gene (reference sequence).

The J gene is TRBJ2-5, the V gene TRBV20-1; D not resolved. V gave up 5 bases and J gave up 3 bases, with 22 bases separating them. Germline V gives CDR1 DFQATT, CDR2 SNEGSKA (reference sequence). This CDR3 contains 16 residues. The DNA of the CDR3 is TGCAGTGCTGGAGCTTCCACCGGGCCCTGGGAAGAGACCCAGTACTTC. Protein sequence: CSAGASTGPWEETQYF.

There are a few counts of this clonotype. A single base separates this from a much larger clone, so it may be a read error. The chain uses TRBV7-2 and TRBJ1-5; D unclear. The germline CDR1 and CDR2 sequences are SGHTA and FQGNSA. CDR3 length: 16 residues. V was trimmed by 1 base and J by 5 bases, leaving 15 bases between them. CDR3 in amino acids: CASSLVGGKEDQPQHF. CDR3 DNA: TGTGCCAGCAGCTTAGTGGGTGGGAAGGAGGATCAGCCCCAGCATTTT.

The chain joins TRBV19 to TRBJ1-6; D not resolved. The V and J ends lost 3 bases and 7 bases respectively, with 16 bases between them. The CDR3 loop spans 16 amino acids. CDR1 is LNHDA, CDR2 SQIVND, per germline (reference sequence). The CDR3 here is CASSILASGFNSPLHF. The CDR3 bases are TGTGCCAGTAGTATTTTGGCTAGCGGGTTCAATTCACCCCTCCACTTT. Using reference TRBV19 and TRBJ1-6 for the parts outside the CDR3, the full variable domain is DGGITQSPKYLFRKEGQNVTLSCEQNLNHDAMYWYRQDPGQGLRLIYYSQIVNDFQKGDIAEGYSVSREKKESFPLTVTSAQKNPTAFYLCASSILASGFNSPLHFGNGTRLTVT.

This clonotype has only a few counts. The genes are TRBV5-8 and TRBJ1-4; a weak D match, TRBD1 (6 bases). V lost 1 base, J lost 0 bases, and 13 bases lay in between. Germline V gene data show CDR1 as SGHTS and CDR2 as YDEGEE. The CDR3 length is 17 residues. CDR3 DNA: TGTGCCAGCAGCTTGCCAGGGGAATTTGCAACTAATGAAAAACTGTTTTTT. Residues: CASSLPGEFATNEKLFF. The full variable domain, its missing parts supplied by reference TRBV5-8 and TRBJ1-4, is EAGVTQSPTHLIKTRGQQATLRCSPISGHTSVYWYQQALGLGLQFLLWYDEGEERNRGNFPPRFSGRQFPNYSSELNVNALELEDSALYLCASSLPGEFATNEKLFFGSGTQLSVL.

This clonotype was seen only once. One junction end does not reproduce the germline sequence, and a read error may be involved. The chain carries TRBV2 and TRBJ1-5; a weak D match, TRBD1 (5 bases). CDR1 SNHLY and CDR2 FYNNEI come from the germline V gene. CDR3 length equals 13 residues. CDR3 residues: CASSSTSGRPQHF. In nucleotides, the CDR3 is TGCGCCAGCAGTTCTACTTCAGGGCGGCCCCAACATTTT.

This clonotype appeared a few times. A read error may explain this, as a much larger clone is one base away. The CDR3: CASSWDFHEQYF. Here the CDR3 DNA reads TGTGCCAGCAGCTGGGACTTTCACGAGCAGTACTTC. This chain joins TRBV5-6 and TRBJ2-7; a possible D gene is TRBD2 (6 bases). Germline CDR1 SGHDT, CDR2 YYEEEE. This CDR3 spans 12 amino acids. V lost 3 bases, J lost 5 bases, and 9 bases lay in between.

V gene TRBV7-9 combines with J gene TRBJ2-4, with 10 bases identical to TRBD2. CDR3 length: 16 residues. CDR1 and CDR2 from the germline V gene are SEHNR and FQNEAQ (reference sequence). The V and J ends lost 5 bases and 4 bases, in that order; junction bases with no gene match: 8. The CDR3 region is CASSPAAGGGKNIQYF. In nucleotides, the CDR3 is TGTGCCAGCAGCCCCGCAGCGGGAGGGGGAAAAAACATTCAGTACTTC. Looking up the rest from reference TRBV7-9 and TRBJ2-4 gives the full variable domain: DTGVSQNPRHKITKRGQNVTFRCDPISEHNRLYWYRQTLGQGPEFLTYFQNEAQLEKSRLLSDRFSAERPKGSFSTLEIQRTEQGDSAMYLCASSPAAGGGKNIQYFGAGTRLSVL.

There are a few counts of this clonotype. The chain couples TRBV20-1 to TRBJ2-5; D is possibly TRBD1 or TRBD2 (6 bases each). Trimming pared 6 bases from V and 5 bases from J, leaving 22 bases between. The CDR3 loop spans 15 amino acids. Germline values: CDR1 DFQATT, CDR2 SNEGSKA (reference sequence). The DNA for the CDR3 is TGCAGTGCCATAGACGTGGGGGGCCGTGGGGAGACCCAGTACTTC. It specifies CSAIDVGGRGETQYF.

This rearrangement joins TRBV12-3 or TRBV12-4 to TRBJ1-2; no reliable D call. CDR3 length: 15 amino acids. The germline V and J ends were trimmed by 6 bases and 4 bases, with 18 bases remaining between them. CDR3 nucleotides: TGTGCCAGCAGCCCCGACTTTTCGGGAAGCTATGGCTACACCTTC. As protein: CASSPDFSGSYGYTF.

Notes on this clonotype: Because the CDR3 is missing its conserved closing phenylalanine or tryptophan, this is likely a read error. This chain joins TRBV7-8 and TRBJ1-5; D is ambiguous. Trimming pared 1 base from V and 2 bases from J, leaving 6 bases between. Germline-derived CDR1 and CDR2 are SGHVS and FQNEAQ. The CDR3 covers 14 residues. The DNA of the CDR3 is TGTGCCAGCAGCTTAGGAGTGGGCAATCAGCCCCAGCATCTT. As protein: CASSLGVGNQPQHL.

The chain has TRBV25-1 and TRBJ2-5; tentatively, D is TRBD1 (6 bases). The germline CDR1 and CDR2 sequences are MGHDK and SYGVNS. The CDR3 extends over 16 amino acids. V was clipped by 10 bases and J by 1 base, with 22 bases between them. CDR3 amino acids: CATNQAPIQGQETQYF. CDR3 DNA: TGTGCCACCAACCAGGCTCCTATACAGGGCCAAGAGACCCAGTACTTC.